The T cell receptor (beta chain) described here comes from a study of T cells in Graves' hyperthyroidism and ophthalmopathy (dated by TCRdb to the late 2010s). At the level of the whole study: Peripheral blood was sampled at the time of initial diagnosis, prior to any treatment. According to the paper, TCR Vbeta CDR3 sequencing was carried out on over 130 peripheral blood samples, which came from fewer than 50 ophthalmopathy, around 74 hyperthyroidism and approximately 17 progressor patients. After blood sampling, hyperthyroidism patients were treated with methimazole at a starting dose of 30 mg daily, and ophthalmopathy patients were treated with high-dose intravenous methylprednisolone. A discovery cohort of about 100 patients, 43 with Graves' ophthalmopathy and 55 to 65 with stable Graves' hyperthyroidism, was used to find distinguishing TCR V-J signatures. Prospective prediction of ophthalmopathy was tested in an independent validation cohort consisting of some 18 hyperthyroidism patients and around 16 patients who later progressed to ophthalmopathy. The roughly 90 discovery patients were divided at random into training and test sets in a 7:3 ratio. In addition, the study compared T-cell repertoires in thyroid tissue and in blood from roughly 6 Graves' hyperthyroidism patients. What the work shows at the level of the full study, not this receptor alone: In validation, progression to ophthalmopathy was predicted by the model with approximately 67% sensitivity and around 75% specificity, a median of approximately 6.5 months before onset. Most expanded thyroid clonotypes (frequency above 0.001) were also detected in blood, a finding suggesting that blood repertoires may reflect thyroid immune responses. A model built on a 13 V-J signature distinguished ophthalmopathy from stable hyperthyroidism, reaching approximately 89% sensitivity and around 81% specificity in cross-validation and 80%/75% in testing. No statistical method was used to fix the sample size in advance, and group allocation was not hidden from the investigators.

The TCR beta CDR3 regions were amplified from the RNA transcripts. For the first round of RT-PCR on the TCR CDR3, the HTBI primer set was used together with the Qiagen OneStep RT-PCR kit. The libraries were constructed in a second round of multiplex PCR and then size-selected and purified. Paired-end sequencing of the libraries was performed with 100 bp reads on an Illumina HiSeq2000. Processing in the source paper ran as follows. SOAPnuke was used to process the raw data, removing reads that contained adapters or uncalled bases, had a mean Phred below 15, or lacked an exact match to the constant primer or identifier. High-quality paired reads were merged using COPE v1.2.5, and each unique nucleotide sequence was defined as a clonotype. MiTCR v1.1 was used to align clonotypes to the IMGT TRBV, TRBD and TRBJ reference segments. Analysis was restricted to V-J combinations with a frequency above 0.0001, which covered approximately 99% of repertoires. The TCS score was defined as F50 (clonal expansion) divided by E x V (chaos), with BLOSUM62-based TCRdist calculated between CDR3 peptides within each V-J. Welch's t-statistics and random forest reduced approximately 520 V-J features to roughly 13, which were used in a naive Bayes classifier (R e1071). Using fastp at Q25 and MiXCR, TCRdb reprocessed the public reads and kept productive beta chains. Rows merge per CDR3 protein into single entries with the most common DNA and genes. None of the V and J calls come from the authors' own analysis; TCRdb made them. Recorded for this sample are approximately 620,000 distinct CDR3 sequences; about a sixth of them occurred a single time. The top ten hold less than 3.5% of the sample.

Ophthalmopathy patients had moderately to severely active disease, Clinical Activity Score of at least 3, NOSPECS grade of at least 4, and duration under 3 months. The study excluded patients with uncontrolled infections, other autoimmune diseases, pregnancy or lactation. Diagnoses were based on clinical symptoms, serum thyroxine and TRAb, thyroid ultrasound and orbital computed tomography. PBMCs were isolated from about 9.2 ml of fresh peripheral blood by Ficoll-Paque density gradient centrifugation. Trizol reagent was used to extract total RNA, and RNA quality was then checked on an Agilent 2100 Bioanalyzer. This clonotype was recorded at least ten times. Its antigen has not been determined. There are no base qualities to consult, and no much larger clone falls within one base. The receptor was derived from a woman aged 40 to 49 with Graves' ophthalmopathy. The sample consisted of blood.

CDR3 protein: CASSLELGLAGTLEETQYF. The DNA sequence is as follows: TGTGCCAGCAGCTTGGAGTTGGGACTAGCGGGAACGCTAGAAGAGACCCAGTACTTC. The chain joins TRBV7-8 to TRBJ2-5; 13 central bases correspond to TRBD2. Per the germline V gene, SGHVS is the CDR1 and FQNEAQ is the CDR2. V is cut back by 3 bases and J by 3 bases, with 13 bases in the junction unmatched. The CDR3 runs 19 amino acids, cysteine and phenylalanine included. Just CDR3 DNA is preserved here, 57 bases in frame from base 1.